This entry lists 25 T cell receptor beta chains sequenced from one sample in a study of T cells in narcolepsy. The protocol was immunoSEQ multiplex PCR, while the TCRdb copy is restricted to in-frame clones and leaves out a portion. The repertoire holds fewer than 40,000 clones, with roughly 87% as singletons. Sample: CD45RA- memory CD4+ T cells from PBMCs. These receptor sequences come from a human donor with narcolepsy.

This clone has more than one count but fewer than ten. The genes are TRBV11-3 and TRBJ2-7; no clear D gene. The germline V gene has CDR1 SGHNT and CDR2 YENEEA. V was trimmed by 5 bases and J by 3 bases, leaving 8 bases between them. CDR3 length: 12 amino acids. CDR3 in DNA: TGTGCCAGCAGCACTCAGAACTACGAGCAGTACTTC. Translation gives CASSTQNYEQYF. The full variable domain, with the rest looked up from reference TRBV11-3 and TRBJ2-7, is EAGVVQSPRYKIIEKKQPVAFWCNPISGHNTLYWYLQNLGQGPELLIRYENEEAVDDSQLPKDRFSAERLKGVDSTLKIQPAELGDSAVYLCASSTQNYEQYFGPGTRLTVT.

This clone came up a few times. V usage is TRBV7-9 and J usage is TRBJ1-2; TRBD1 might be the D (5 bases). The V gene lost 3 bases and the J gene lost 1 base, with 6 bases spanning the gap. The CDR3 is made up of 13 amino acids. Per germline, CDR1 SEHNR and CDR2 FQNEAQ (reference sequence). The CDR3 is CASSFGGNYGYTF. In DNA, the CDR3 is TGTGCCAGCAGCTTCGGGGGTAACTATGGCTACACCTTC.

The rearrangement links TRBV20-1 to TRBJ2-7; D gene uncertain. Germline CDR1 DFQATT, CDR2 SNEGSKA (reference sequence). V lost 4 bases to trimming and J lost 5 bases, with 6 bases between them. This CDR3 region has 10 residues. CDR3 residues: CSAKGNEQYF. The DNA for the CDR3 is TGCAGTGCTAAAGGGAACGAGCAGTACTTC.

The gene calls are TRBV18 and TRBJ2-7, with D unresolved. This CDR3 has 13 residues. The germline V and J ends were trimmed by 2 bases and 5 bases, with 10 bases remaining between them. Looked up from germline, CDR1 is KGHSH and CDR2 is LQKENI. The CDR3 spells CASSPSRMDEQYF. The CDR3 region has the DNA TGTGCCAGCTCACCAAGTAGGATGGACGAGCAGTACTTC.

The chain employs TRBV18 and TRBJ1-1; no clear D. The V gene lost 2 bases and the J gene lost 1 base, with 8 bases spanning the gap. The CDR3 is 14 residues long. Per germline, CDR1 KGHSH and CDR2 LQKENI. CDR3 in DNA: TGTGCCAGCTCACCATACAGACAGAACACTGAAGCTTTCTTT. Translation: CASSPYRQNTEAFF.

A single count supports this clone. The V and J genes are TRBV6-1 and TRBJ1-5; a weak D match, TRBD1 (5 bases). The germline gives CDR1 MNHNS, CDR2 SASEGT. The CDR3 length is 16 residues. V was cut by 4 bases and J by 2 bases, with 15 bases left in between. CDR3: CASSGLGGGGNQPQHF. The CDR3 DNA reads TGTGCCAGCAGTGGATTGGGGGGTGGGGGCAATCAGCCCCAGCATTTT.

The chain links TRBV6-1 to TRBJ1-2, with 7 bases matching TRBD1. Germline V gene sequence: CDR1 MNHNS, CDR2 SASEGT. The trim removed 5 bases at V and 0 bases at J, leaving 3 bases unmatched. The CDR3 covers 14 residues. The CDR3 is CASSRDSPNYGYTF. CDR3 bases: TGTGCCAGCAGTAGGGACAGCCCTAACTATGGCTACACCTTC.

V and J are TRBV19 and TRBJ2-2; 10 bases are a match to TRBD2. V dropped 5 bases and J dropped 3; count of bases not matched to a gene: 9. Germline assignment: CDR1 LNHDA and CDR2 SQIVND (reference sequence). The CDR3 is 17 residues long. The DNA for the CDR3 is TGTGCCAGTAGTCTAGCGGGAGTTTCATTGGACACCGGGGAGCTGTTTTTT. Protein sequence: CASSLAGVSLDTGELFF.

The chain couples TRBV28 to TRBJ1-2; TRBD1 matches 10 bases. This CDR3 has 18 amino acids. V gave up 3 bases and J gave up 3 bases; unmatched junction bases: 13. From germline, CDR1 is MDHEN and CDR2 SYDVKM. CDR3 in amino acids: CASSFSGQGRGLDYGYTF. The CDR3 DNA follows: TGTGCCAGCAGTTTTTCGGGACAGGGGAGAGGCTTGGACTATGGCTACACCTTC.

The V and J genes are TRBV6-5 and TRBJ1-2, with 8 bases fitting TRBD1. CDR3 length: 13 amino acids. Germline V gives CDR1 MNHEY, CDR2 SVGAGI. V lost 5 bases, J lost 4 bases, and 3 bases stayed unmatched. The CDR3 protein is CASSGGQVYGYTF. CDR3 bases: TGTGCCAGCAGTGGGGGACAGGTCTATGGCTACACCTTC.

The chain has TRBV5-3 and TRBJ2-7; 12 bases map to TRBD2. TRBV5-3 is identified as an open reading frame with a role that is uncertain. This CDR3 comprises 15 residues. With V trimmed by 8 bases and J by 4 bases, 10 bases remained unmatched. The CDR3 region has the DNA TGTGCCAGCAGCACCCCTAGCGGGGGGGCTTACGAGCAGTACTTC. This translates into CASSTPSGGAYEQYF.

The chain combines TRBV4-3 with TRBJ1-6; D not certain. Germline values: CDR1 LGHNA, CDR2 YSLEER. V lost 0 bases, J lost 11 bases, and 11 bases lay in between. The CDR3 covers 14 residues. CDR3 in amino acids: CASSQDRSDTPLHF. Written as DNA, the CDR3 is TGCGCCAGCAGCCAAGATAGGAGTGATACACCCCTCCACTTT.

V gene TRBV5-5 combines with J gene TRBJ1-3; D not resolved. This CDR3 has 15 amino acids. Deletions cut 4 bases from V and 2 bases from J, with 13 bases between. Germline-derived CDR1 and CDR2 are SGHKS and YYEKEE (reference sequence). The DNA of the CDR3 is TGTGCCAGCAGCCGAGTGGGAAACCCTGGAAACACCATATATTTT. Translation gives CASSRVGNPGNTIYF.

The genes are TRBV28 and TRBJ1-1; no clear D. The CDR3 covers 12 residues. Germline V CDR1 and CDR2: MDHEN, SYDVKM. V was pared by 7 bases and J by 4 bases, with 10 bases between. The CDR3 loop reads CASMSGFTEAFF. CDR3 nucleotide sequence: TGTGCCAGCATGTCTGGATTCACTGAAGCTTTCTTT. The full variable domain, rest sourced from reference TRBV28 and TRBJ1-1, is DVKVTQSSRYLVKRTGEKVFLECVQDMDHENMFWYRQDPGLGLRLIYFSYDVKMKEKGDIPEGYSVSREKKERFSLILESASTNQTSMYLCASMSGFTEAFFGQGTRLTVV.

The CDR3 nucleotides are TGTGCCATGAAACGGGGGGGCGTCACCGGGGAGCTGTTTTTT. Its protein product is CAMKRGGVTGELFF. The genes are TRBV10-3 and TRBJ2-2; TRBD2 agrees at 8 bases. Germline loops: CDR1 ENHRY, CDR2 SYGVKD. The CDR3 is 14 residues long. Losses at the gene ends were 9 bases for V and 4 bases for J; bases not matched to a gene: 7.

V and J are TRBV5-1 and TRBJ2-4, with 8 bases lining up with TRBD2. The CDR3 contains 17 residues. CDR1 is SGHRS and CDR2 is YFSETQ in the germline V gene. Trimming at V came to 1 base and at J to 6 bases, leaving 12 bases not matched to a gene. CDR3 loop: CASSLTGRAGFGNIQYF. DNA for the CDR3: TGCGCCAGCAGCTTGACCGGGAGGGCCGGATTTGGAAACATTCAGTACTTC.

The J gene is TRBJ2-2, the V gene TRBV27; D not resolved. The CDR3 loop spans 14 amino acids. CDR1 and CDR2 from the germline V gene are MNHEY and SMNVEV (reference sequence). V lost 3 bases, J lost 1 base, and 6 bases lay in between. The CDR3 spells CASSLYRNTGELFF. Written as DNA, the CDR3 is TGTGCCAGCAGTTTGTACAGGAACACCGGGGAGCTGTTTTTT.

V usage is TRBV28 and J usage is TRBJ2-7; D is unclear. V gave up 4 bases and J gave up 5 bases, with 9 bases separating them. Germline CDR1 reads MDHEN; CDR2 reads SYDVKM. The CDR3 contains 12 residues. The DNA for the CDR3 is TGTGCCAGCAGTTCCTTTGTCGACGAGCAGTACTTC. Its translation is CASSSFVDEQYF.

This chain uses TRBV2 with TRBJ2-7; 8 bases match TRBD2. CDR3 length: 15 residues. Germline V gives CDR1 SNHLY, CDR2 FYNNEI. Trimming removed 1 base from V and 0 bases from J; junction bases left unmatched: 2. This CDR3 reads CASSEELAGSYEQYF. The DNA of the CDR3 is TGTGCCAGCAGTGAAGAGCTAGCGGGCTCCTACGAGCAGTACTTC.

V usage is TRBV15 and J usage is TRBJ1-4, with 8 positions matching TRBD1. The germline V gene encodes CDR1 LNHNV and CDR2 YYDKDF (reference sequence). The CDR3 has 15 residues. With 5 bases clipped from V and 11 bases from J, the junction kept 13 bases outside the gene matches. In DNA, the CDR3 is TGTGCCACCAGCGCGGGACAGGACGGAGTTGGGAAACTGTTTTTT. This gives the protein CATSAGQDGVGKLFF.

The rearrangement joins TRBV10-3 to TRBJ2-1; no firm D call. Germline CDR1 is ENHRY and CDR2 is SYGVKD. The V end lost 5 bases, the J end lost 0 bases, and 8 bases lay between the germline ends. The CDR3 spans 14 residues. CDR3 nucleotides: TGTGCCATCAGTTCAGGAAGCTCCTACAATGAGCAGTTCTTC. Its protein product is CAISSGSSYNEQFF.

This clone has just one count. The limits of the CDR3 on the DNA are not certain, so only TCRdb's listed CDR3 is given. The V gene is TRBV21-1, the J gene TRBJ2-7; the table's D call, TRBD2, was not checked against the DNA. TRBV21-1 corresponds to a pseudogene. 15 amino acids form the CDR3, both terminal residues included. CDR3: CASSKVGEGSYEQYF.

V gene TRBV5-1 combines with J gene TRBJ2-3; D is perhaps TRBD2 (5 bases). From germline, CDR1 is SGHRS and CDR2 YFSETQ. V lost 0 bases and J 2 bases, leaving 10 bases between the germline ends. CDR3 length equals 15 residues. The CDR3 spells CASSLGERSTDTQYF. CDR3 sequence (DNA): TGCGCCAGCAGCTTGGGTGAGCGGTCCACAGATACGCAGTATTTT.

This clone was counted once. The V call is TRBV25-1, the J call TRBJ1-3; D is ambiguous. CDR1 MGHDK and CDR2 SYGVNS come from the germline V gene. Trimming pared 2 bases from V and 1 base from J, leaving 6 bases between. The CDR3 contains 14 residues. The CDR3 DNA is TGTGCCAGCAGTGAAGAACGGTCTGGAAACACCATATATTTT. Translated: CASSEERSGNTIYF.

J is TRBJ1-1 and V is TRBV28, with TRBD1 identical over 10 bases. Germline V lookup: CDR1 MDHEN, CDR2 SYDVKM. Trimming at V came to 5 bases and at J to 3 bases, leaving 9 bases not matched to a gene. This CDR3 contains 16 residues. The CDR3: CASSLNPGTGDTEAFF. CDR3 nucleotides: TGTGCCAGCAGTCTGAACCCAGGGACAGGGGACACTGAAGCTTTCTTT.